The rows below give T cell receptor beta chains drawn from one sample of a study of blood T cell repertoires in COVID-19. Libraries were prepared by immunoSEQ multiplex PCR; TCRdb keeps only in-frame clonotypes and omits some of them. This sample has about 330,000 clones, with roughly 90% found just once. The source material was peripheral blood. These receptors were obtained from a woman between 45 and 60 years old with active or convalescent COVID-19. CDR3s include the opening cysteine and the closing phenylalanine or tryptophan. D genes are given only for firm matches. The listing skips clone size in some rows; elsewhere it reads once, few, many or a size class.

>few|TRBJ2-1|TRBD1|TRBV7-9
CASSRPPGQHNEQFF
TGTGCCAGCAGCCGACCACCGGGACAGCACAATGAGCAGTTCTTC
>-|TRBJ1-4|-|TRBV12-3/TRBV12-4
CASRRQVEKLFF
TGTGCCAGCAGAAGACAGGTTGAAAAACTGTTTTTT
>-|TRBJ1-5|TRBD1|TRBV6-2/TRBV6-3
CASSHWTGSDQPQHF
TGTGCCAGCAGTCACTGGACAGGGAGCGATCAGCCCCAGCATTTT
>once|TRBJ2-7|-|TRBV2
CASSVTAGTLYEQYF
TGTGCCAGCAGTGTGACTGCGGGAACCCTCTACGAGCAGTACTTC
>-|TRBJ2-7|-|TRBV7-2
CASSLLYEQYF
TGTGCCAGCAGCTTACTCTACGAGCAGTACTTC
>-|TRBJ1-6|TRBD1|TRBV6-2/TRBV6-3
CASSYARTGDSPLHF
TGTGCCAGCAGTTACGCCCGGACAGGGGACTCACCCCTCCACTTT
>-|TRBJ1-6|TRBD1|TRBV15
CATSREKGDRGTSPLHF
TGTGCCACCAGCAGAGAAAAAGGGGACAGGGGGACCTCACCCCTCCACTTT
>once|TRBJ2-7|TRBD2|TRBV7-2
CASVSSGRSYEQYF
TGTGCCAGCGTCTCTAGCGGGAGGTCCTACGAGCAGTACTTC
>few|TRBJ1-5|TRBD1|TRBV27
CASSLSQGARGNQPQHF
TGTGCCAGCAGTTTGAGCCAGGGGGCGCGGGGCAATCAGCCCCAGCATTTT
>-|TRBJ2-1|TRBD2|TRBV28
CASTSGGQTSSYNEQFF
TGTGCCAGTACTAGCGGGGGCCAAACGAGCTCCTACAATGAGCAGTTCTTC
>-|TRBJ2-1|-|TRBV9
CASTTDREVPNEQFF
TGTGCCAGCACCACAGACAGGGAGGTTCCTAATGAGCAGTTCTTC
>-|TRBJ2-1|TRBD2|TRBV5-3
CARSRYLRTSGRANEQFF
TGTGCCAGAAGCCGCTACCTGAGGACTAGCGGGAGGGCAAATGAGCAGTTCTTC
>-|TRBJ2-6|TRBD1|TRBV18
CASSPPIGTAGANVLTF
TGTGCCAGCTCACCCCCGATCGGGACAGCCGGGGCCAACGTCCTGACTTTC
>-|TRBJ2-1|-|TRBV3-1/TRBV3-2
CASSHVSAPSGNNEQFF
TGTGCCAGCAGCCACGTATCCGCTCCCAGTGGTAACAATGAGCAGTTCTTC
>-|TRBJ1-1|TRBD1|TRBV7-2
CASSPPTGWTAEAFF
TGTGCCAGCAGCCCGCCGACAGGGTGGACTGCTGAAGCTTTCTTT
>-|TRBJ2-7|TRBD2|TRBV7-9
CASSPTSGRTSYEQYF
TGTGCCAGCAGCCCGACTAGCGGGAGGACCAGTTACGAGCAGTACTTC
>-|TRBJ2-3|-|TRBV30
CAWSGIDTQYF
TGTGCCTGGAGCGGGATAGATACGCAGTATTTT
>few|TRBJ1-4|-|TRBV19
CASSAGTRNEKLFF
TGTGCCAGTAGTGCAGGGACACGTAATGAAAAACTGTTTTTT
>-|TRBJ2-3|TRBD2|TRBV3-1/TRBV3-2
CASSRGGADTQYF
TGTGCCAGCAGCCGCGGGGGGGCAGATACGCAGTATTTT
>once|TRBJ2-1|-|TRBV11-2
CASSFPPSSAYNEQFF
TGTGCCAGCAGCTTCCCCCCTTCTAGCGCCTACAATGAGCAGTTCTTC
>-|TRBJ2-2|TRBD1|TRBV24-1
CATSDPKGTGETGELFF
TGTGCCACCAGTGACCCGAAGGGGACAGGCGAGACCGGGGAGCTGTTTTTT
>-|TRBJ1-1|-|TRBV27
CASRGQMNTEAFF
TGTGCCAGCAGAGGACAAATGAACACTGAAGCTTTCTTT
>-|TRBJ1-3|-|TRBV4-1
CASSVGQGGNTIYF
TGCGCCAGCAGCGTTGGCCAGGGGGGAAACACCATATATTTT
>-|TRBJ2-7|-|TRBV20-1
CSASDGSSYEQYF
TGCAGTGCTAGTGACGGGAGCTCCTACGAGCAGTACTTC
>-|TRBJ1-2|TRBD1|TRBV11-2
CASRQTGGYGYTF
TGTGCCAGCAGACAAACAGGGGGCTATGGCTACACCTTC
>-|TRBJ1-1|TRBD1|TRBV11-2
CASSTQGAGAEAFF
TGTGCCAGCAGCACGCAGGGGGCTGGGGCTGAAGCTTTCTTT
>-|TRBJ2-1|TRBD1|TRBV6-5
CASRPDRVFYNEQFF
TGTGCCAGCAGGCCTGACAGGGTATTTTACAATGAGCAGTTCTTC
>-|TRBJ1-6|-|TRBV6-4
CASSPGHNNSPLHF
TGTGCCAGCAGCCCGGGACACAATAATTCACCCCTCCACTTT